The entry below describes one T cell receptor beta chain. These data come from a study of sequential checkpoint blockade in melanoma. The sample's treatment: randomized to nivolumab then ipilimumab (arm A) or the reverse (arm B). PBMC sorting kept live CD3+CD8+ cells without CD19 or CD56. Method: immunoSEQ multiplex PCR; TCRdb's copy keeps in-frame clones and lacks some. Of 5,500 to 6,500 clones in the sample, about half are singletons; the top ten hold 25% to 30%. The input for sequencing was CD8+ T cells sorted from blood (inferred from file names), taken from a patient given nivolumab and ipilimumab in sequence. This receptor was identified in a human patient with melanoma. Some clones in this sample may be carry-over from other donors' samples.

The CDR3 here is CASSQASTLAGDYEQYF. CDR3 sequence (DNA): TGCGCCAGCAGCCAAGCTTCAACACTAGCGGGGGACTACGAGCAGTACTTC. The chain uses TRBV4-1 and TRBJ2-7; 11 bases agree with TRBD2. Germline V gene sequence: CDR1 MGHRA, CDR2 YSYEKL. The V and J ends lost 1 base and 3 bases, in that order; junction bases with no gene match: 8. This CDR3 has 17 amino acids.